Below are 2 T cell receptor beta chains sequenced from a single sample in a study of cytomegalovirus exposure and HLA in healthy donors. Primers included in the PCR were 60 Vbeta and 13 Jbeta primers. Only in-frame clones appear in the TCRdb table, and some are missing; sequencing was by immunoSEQ multiplex PCR. This table holds some 90,000 clones, 70% to 85% found once. Sequencing input: PBMCs. The receptors here all came from a man in his 60s in good health and CMV-seronegative.

The chain carries TRBV19 and TRBJ2-1; 12 bases fit TRBD1. J gave up 6 bases and V 5 bases, and 11 bases lay outside the gene matches. The CDR3 is made up of 17 amino acids. CDR1 is LNHDA, CDR2 SQIVND, per germline (reference sequence). DNA of the CDR3: TGTGCCAGTAGTCGCTCCCGGGGGACAGGGGGCCCCAATGAGCAGTTCTTC. It is translated as CASSRSRGTGGPNEQFF.

This chain joins TRBV7-8 and TRBJ1-2, with no clear D. CDR1 and CDR2 from the germline V gene are SGHVS and FQNEAQ. This CDR3 is 15 amino acids long. Trimming pared 5 bases from V and 0 bases from J, leaving 13 bases between. DNA for the CDR3: TGTGCCAGCAGCCCTCAGAATCTAGCTAACTATGGCTACACCTTC. Translation: CASSPQNLANYGYTF.